This entry is about one TCR beta chain. Its matching antigen is unknown. PCR amplification relied on 60 Vbeta primers (plus 13 Jbeta primers). The protocol was immunoSEQ multiplex PCR, while the TCRdb copy is restricted to in-frame clones and leaves out a portion. The data show 95,000 to 150,000 clones, 50% to 65% seen once. This entry belongs to a study of cytomegalovirus exposure and HLA in healthy donors. Regarding the study as a whole: Earlier results showed most TCR beta V segments being productive about 87% or about 30% of the time.

The J segment lost 3 bases and the V segment lost 3 bases, leaving 3 bases of the junction unmatched. Germline V gene lookup returns CDR1 SGHTA and CDR2 FQGTGA. This CDR3 comprises 15 residues. The chain links TRBV7-3 to TRBJ1-2; 11 positions agree with TRBD1. Sequencing was carried out using PBMCs. This sequence was found in a man in his forties in good health and CMV-seropositive. CDR3 protein: CASSFGQGADYGYTF. The CDR3 DNA sequence: TGTGCCAGCAGCTTCGGACAGGGGGCCGACTATGGCTACACCTTC.